This T cell receptor (beta chain) stems from a study of shared clonotypes between healthy human individuals. Every donor was a Caucasian adult from Nashville, Tennessee. The table lists this clone with a few counts. Every immunoSEQ plate was one replicate of a subset's evenly spread DNA. The method was immunoSEQ multiplex PCR; TCRdb's version includes in-frame clones alone and lacks a portion of them. The table lists about 690,000 clones, 80% to 95% of them singletons, with around a third in the top ten. Germline V gene sequence: CDR1 SGHAT, CDR2 FQNNGV. The CDR3 spans 15 residues. J gave up 5 bases and V 2 bases, and 8 bases lay outside the gene matches.

The V call is TRBV11-2, the J call TRBJ2-7, with TRBD2 identical over 8 bases. The TCR sequence derives from a man younger than 35 in good health. Some clones in this sample may be carry-over from other donors' samples. Sequencing was done on a sample of memory CD8+ T cells from PBMCs. Subset: CD45RO+ cells pooled with CCR7-negative TemRA cells. DNA of the CDR3: TGTGCCAGCAGCTTAACGCTTAGCGGGATCGACGAGCAGTACTTC. It yields the protein CASSLTLSGIDEQYF.